These 22 T cell receptor beta chains share one sample of origin, sequenced in a study of vaccination effects on CD4 cells after COVID-19. Generated by immunoSEQ multiplex PCR, the TCRdb table keeps only in-frame clones and is missing some. The repertoire consists of tens of thousands of clones, with about four fifths occurring once and the leading ten covering approximately 6%. Antigen-specific CD4+ T cells expanded by the ViraFEST assay with viral peptide pools were then sequenced. Following culture for approximately ten days, CD4+ T cells were isolated. Vaccine recipients had no previous SARS-CoV-2 infection; their nucleocapsid antibodies were negative. Their specific antigens are unknown. Here the sequenced sample was CD4+ T cells from PBMCs cultured with HCoV-OC43 spike peptides, taken before COVID-19 vaccination. Specified subset: HCoV-OC43 spike overlapping peptide pool stimulation. Receptors originate from a human donor who received a COVID-19 vaccine.

This clone was counted once. J is TRBJ1-2 and V is TRBV12-3 or TRBV12-4; tentatively, D is TRBD1 (6 bases). Trimming stripped 3 bases from V and 4 bases from J, with 9 bases between. The CDR3 runs to 13 residues. The CDR3 here is CASSLLGGYGYTF. CDR3 nucleotide sequence: TGTGCCAGCAGTTTGTTAGGGGGCTATGGCTACACCTTC.

The table lists this clone with a few counts. The rearrangement links TRBV5-1 to TRBJ2-1, with 7 bases lining up with TRBD2. This CDR3 has 12 residues. CDR1 is SGHRS, CDR2 YFSETQ, per germline. With V trimmed by 7 bases and J by 6 bases, 4 bases remained unmatched. In nucleotides, the CDR3 is TGCGCCAGCTCCAGGGAGGGCAATGAGCAGTTCTTC. Its protein product is CASSREGNEQFF.

The chain employs TRBV10-2 and TRBJ2-1; 7 bases map to TRBD2. Germline CDR1 reads WSHSY; CDR2 reads SAAADI. Trimming removed 8 bases from V and 0 bases from J; junction bases left unmatched: 4. The CDR3 has 14 amino acids. CDR3 amino acids: CASGRTSSYNEQFF. The CDR3 nucleotides read TGCGCCAGCGGACGGACTAGCTCCTACAATGAGCAGTTCTTC.

V gene TRBV2 combines with J gene TRBJ2-3, with 8 nucleotides matching TRBD2. V lost 7 bases to trimming and J lost 2 bases; unmatched junction nucleotides: 8. The CDR3 is made up of 15 amino acids. CDR1 and CDR2 from the germline V gene are SNHLY and FYNNEI. The CDR3 reads CASIFQAGVTDTQYF. Written as DNA, the CDR3 is TGTGCCAGCATCTTTCAAGCGGGGGTCACAGATACGCAGTATTTT.

The chain is built from TRBV4-1 and TRBJ2-5; D assignment may be TRBD1 or TRBD2 (6 bases each). This CDR3 has 16 residues. The germline V gene has CDR1 MGHRA and CDR2 YSYEKL. V was shortened by 0 bases and J by 5 bases, with 16 bases between the two germline ends. CDR3 residues: CASSQDLRGGRETQYF. In nucleotides, the CDR3 is TGCGCCAGCAGCCAAGATCTAAGAGGGGGGCGGGAGACCCAGTACTTC.

The rearrangement links TRBV2 to TRBJ2-3; no definite D call. CDR3 length equals 11 residues. V shed 10 bases and J shed 3 bases, with 8 bases lying between them. Germline V gene data show CDR1 as SNHLY and CDR2 as FYNNEI. CDR3 in DNA: TGTGCCACCGGAACGACAGATACGCAGTATTTT. Residues: CATGTTDTQYF.

This rearrangement joins TRBV18 to TRBJ2-1; 7 bases map to TRBD2. J was trimmed by 4 bases and V by 2 bases; bases with no gene match: 5. Germline values: CDR1 KGHSH, CDR2 LQKENI. The CDR3 contains 15 residues. The CDR3 DNA reads TGTGCCAGCTCACCAGGGCTAGCGGCGTACAATGAGCAGTTCTTC. Encoded protein: CASSPGLAAYNEQFF.

V is TRBV4-1 and J is TRBJ2-3, with D maybe TRBD1 (6 bases). V was shortened by 3 bases and J by 2 bases, with 15 bases between the two germline ends. CDR1 and CDR2 (germline): MGHRA, YSYEKL. The CDR3 extends over 16 amino acids. CDR3 sequence (DNA): TGCGCCAGCAGCCACGGAACAGGGCTCGTCACAGATACGCAGTATTTT. This gives the protein CASSHGTGLVTDTQYF.

This clone was detected a few times. The chain employs TRBV9 and TRBJ1-2; 9 nucleotides line up with TRBD1. The germline CDR1 and CDR2 sequences are SGDLS and YYNGEE. The junction had 10 bases not matched to a gene; V was cut back by 3 bases and J by 7 bases. This CDR3 spans 15 amino acids. The DNA for the CDR3 is TGTGCCAGCAGCGCCGGGACAGGGTCTCAGGCTGGCTACACCTTC. It yields the protein CASSAGTGSQAGYTF.

The chain has TRBV18 and TRBJ2-7; D tentatively reads TRBD1 or TRBD2 (5 bases each). V lost 5 bases, J lost 2 bases, and 16 bases lay in between. CDR1 KGHSH and CDR2 LQKENI come from the germline V gene. The CDR3 has 15 amino acids. The CDR3 nucleotides read TGTGCCAGCTCAATAGGAGGTCAGGGAACCTACGAGCAGTACGTC. Translation gives CASSIGGQGTYEQYV.

The chain carries TRBV14 and TRBJ2-2; D is uncertain. Per the germline V gene, CDR1 is SGHDN and CDR2 is FVKESK. Trimming shortened V by 3 bases and J by 2 bases, and 10 bases separated the two germline ends. The CDR3 runs to 15 residues. The CDR3 nucleotides are TGTGCCAGCAGCCATAGTAGGCTTAACACCGGGGAGCTGTTTTTT. Amino acids: CASSHSRLNTGELFF.

V and J are TRBV6-5 and TRBJ1-2; 9 bases map to TRBD1. V trimming: 7 bases; J trimming: 8 bases; junction bases outside the gene matches: 14. Per germline, CDR1 MNHEY and CDR2 SVGAGI. The length of the CDR3 is 15 residues. The CDR3 DNA is TGTGCCAGCAATCCCGGACAGGGGATCAGTAGGGGCTACACCTTC. Its translation: CASNPGQGISRGYTF.

V is TRBV23-1 and J is TRBJ2-4; D perhaps matches TRBD2 (6 bases). TRBV23-1 is labeled an ORF, and its function is uncertain. V was shortened by 4 bases and J by 0 bases, with 13 bases between the two germline ends. This CDR3 is built from 16 residues. Here the CDR3 DNA reads TGCGCCAGCAGTCTCCGCGGGGAACTAGCCAAAAACATTCAGTACTTC. Protein: CASSLRGELAKNIQYF.

The J gene is TRBJ2-5, the V gene TRBV4-2, with 12 bases lining up with TRBD2. The germline CDR1 and CDR2 sequences are LGHNA and YNFKEQ. This CDR3 has 17 amino acids. V gave up 1 base and J gave up 5 bases; unmatched junction bases: 8. CDR3 residues: CASSQAASGGAEETQYF. As DNA, the CDR3 is TGTGCCAGCAGCCAAGCGGCTAGCGGGGGGGCCGAGGAGACCCAGTACTTC.

This chain links TRBV5-6 with TRBJ1-1, with unresolved D. The V gene lost 0 bases and the J gene lost 0 bases, with 12 bases spanning the gap. This CDR3 region has 16 residues. CDR1 and CDR2 (germline): SGHDT, YYEEEE. CDR3 residues: CASSLVWQPMNTEAFF. CDR3 sequence (DNA): TGTGCCAGCAGCTTGGTATGGCAGCCTATGAACACTGAAGCTTTCTTT. The full variable domain, completed using reference TRBV5-6 and TRBJ1-1, is DAGVTQSPTHLIKTRGQQVTLRCSPKSGHDTVSWYQQALGQGPQFIFQYYEEEERQRGNFPDRFSGHQFPNYSSELNVNALLLGDSALYLCASSLVWQPMNTEAFFGQGTRLTVV.

The chain joins TRBV3-1 (or the pseudogene TRBV3-2) to TRBJ1-1, with D unclear. There are 13 residues in the CDR3. V shed 1 base and J shed 6 bases, with 9 bases lying between them. Germline assignment: CDR1 LGHDT and CDR2 YNNKEL (reference sequence). The CDR3 region is CASSQGQPSEAFF. CDR3 coding DNA: TGTGCCAGCAGCCAAGGACAACCATCTGAAGCTTTCTTT.

This rearrangement joins TRBV10-3 to TRBJ1-4; a weak D match, TRBD1 (6 bases). V lost 4 bases to trimming and J lost 3 bases, with 15 bases between them. This CDR3 spans 16 amino acids. Germline V gene data show CDR1 as ENHRY and CDR2 as SYGVKD. This CDR3 reads CAISGGAGHSNEKLFF. The CDR3 bases are TGTGCCATCAGTGGGGGTGCGGGACACTCTAATGAAAAACTGTTTTTT.

The chain joins TRBV3-1 (or the pseudogene TRBV3-2) to TRBJ1-2; TRBD1 agrees at 7 bases. The CDR3 has 15 residues. Germline V lookup: CDR1 LGHDT, CDR2 YNNKEL (reference sequence). The trim removed 0 bases at V and 5 bases at J, leaving 6 bases unmatched. CDR3 DNA sequence: TGTGCCAGCAGCCAAGACGCGACAGGGCGTTATGGCTACACCTTC. It encodes CASSQDATGRYGYTF.

The rearrangement links TRBV24-1 to TRBJ2-3, with 11 bases matching TRBD1. CDR3 length: 15 residues. The germline V gene encodes CDR1 KGHDR and CDR2 SFDVKD. V trimming: 3 bases; J trimming: 5 bases; junction bases outside the gene matches: 3. CDR3 nucleotides: TGTGCCACCAGTGATCGGGGACAGGGGGGAGATACGCAGTATTTT. Its translation: CATSDRGQGGDTQYF.

V usage is TRBV6-1 and J usage is TRBJ2-7, with D possibly matching TRBD1 (5 bases). The germline V gene encodes CDR1 MNHNS and CDR2 SASEGT. The germline V and J ends were trimmed by 2 bases and 5 bases, with 7 bases remaining between them. The CDR3 contains 12 residues. CDR3 protein: CASSEQGDEQYV. CDR3 nucleotide sequence: TGTGCCAGCAGTGAACAGGGTGACGAGCAGTACGTC.

The CDR3 sequence: CASSRGATTEQYV. The CDR3 coding sequence is TGTGCCAGCAGCCGAGGGGCAACAACCGAGCAGTACGTC. This chain connects TRBV6-5 to TRBJ2-7; D may correspond to TRBD1 or TRBD2 (5 bases each). The length of the CDR3 is 13 residues. Between the trimmed V and J ends, which lost 6 bases and 6 bases, there was a span of 15 bases. Germline V CDR1 and CDR2: MNHEY, SVGAGI.

The chain is built from TRBV5-1 and TRBJ2-1; D ambiguous. Germline lookup yields CDR1 SGHRS and CDR2 YFSETQ. The CDR3 covers 15 residues. The germline V and J ends were trimmed by 4 bases and 0 bases, with 11 bases remaining between them. CDR3 coding DNA: TGCGCCAGCAGCACCCCCGGTCACTCCTACAATGAGCAGTTCTTC. Protein sequence: CASSTPGHSYNEQFF.